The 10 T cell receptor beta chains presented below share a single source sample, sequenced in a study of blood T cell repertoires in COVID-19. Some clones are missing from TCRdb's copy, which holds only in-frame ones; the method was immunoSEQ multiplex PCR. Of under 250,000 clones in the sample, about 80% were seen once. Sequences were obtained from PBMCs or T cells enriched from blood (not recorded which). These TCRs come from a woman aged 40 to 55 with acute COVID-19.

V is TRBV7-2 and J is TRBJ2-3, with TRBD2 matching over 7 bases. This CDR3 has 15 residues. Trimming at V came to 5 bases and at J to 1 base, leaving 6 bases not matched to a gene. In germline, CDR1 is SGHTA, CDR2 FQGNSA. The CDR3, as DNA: TGTGCCAGCAGCCGTGGGGGGGACCGCACAGATACGCAGTATTTT. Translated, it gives CASSRGGDRTDTQYF.

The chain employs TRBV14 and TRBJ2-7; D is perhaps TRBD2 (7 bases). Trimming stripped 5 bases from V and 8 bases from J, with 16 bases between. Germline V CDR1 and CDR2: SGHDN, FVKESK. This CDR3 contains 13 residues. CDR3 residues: CASSYLEGGKQYF. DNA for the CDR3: TGTGCCAGCAGCTATTTGGAGGGGGGGAAGCAGTACTTC.

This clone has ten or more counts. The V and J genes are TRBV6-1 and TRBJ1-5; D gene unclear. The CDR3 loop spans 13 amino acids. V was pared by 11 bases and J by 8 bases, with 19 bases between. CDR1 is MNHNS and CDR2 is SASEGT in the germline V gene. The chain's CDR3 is CASQRILGKPQHF. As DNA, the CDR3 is TGTGCCTCCCAGAGGATTCTCGGGAAGCCCCAGCATTTT.

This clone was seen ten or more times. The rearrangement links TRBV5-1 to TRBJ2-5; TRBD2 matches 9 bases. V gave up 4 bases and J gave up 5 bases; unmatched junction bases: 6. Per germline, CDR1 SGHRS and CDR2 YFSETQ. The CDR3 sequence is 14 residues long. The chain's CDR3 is CASSAGLARETQYF. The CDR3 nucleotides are TGCGCCAGCAGCGCGGGACTAGCTCGCGAGACCCAGTACTTC.

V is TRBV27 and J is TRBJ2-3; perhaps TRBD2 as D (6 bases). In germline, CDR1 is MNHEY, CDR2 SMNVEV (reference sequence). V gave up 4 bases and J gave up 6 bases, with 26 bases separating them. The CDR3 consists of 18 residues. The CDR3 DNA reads TGTGCCAGCAGTTCCGAGCCGGGGGTTTATTTTAATGAGGATACGCAGTATTTT. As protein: CASSSEPGVYFNEDTQYF.

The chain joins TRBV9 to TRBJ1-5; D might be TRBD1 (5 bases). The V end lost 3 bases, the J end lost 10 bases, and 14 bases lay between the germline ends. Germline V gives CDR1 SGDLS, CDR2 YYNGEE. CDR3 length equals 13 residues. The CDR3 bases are TGTGCCAGCAGCGGGGGCGAGGACGGTCCCCAGCATTTT. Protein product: CASSGGEDGPQHF.

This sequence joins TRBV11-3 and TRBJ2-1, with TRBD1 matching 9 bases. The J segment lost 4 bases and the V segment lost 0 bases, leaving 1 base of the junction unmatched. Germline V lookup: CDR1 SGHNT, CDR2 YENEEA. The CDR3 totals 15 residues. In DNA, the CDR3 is TGTGCCAGCAGCTTAGACGGGACAGGGTACAATGAGCAGTTCTTC. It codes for CASSLDGTGYNEQFF. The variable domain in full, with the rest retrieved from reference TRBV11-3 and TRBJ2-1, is EAGVVQSPRYKIIEKKQPVAFWCNPISGHNTLYWYLQNLGQGPELLIRYENEEAVDDSQLPKDRFSAERLKGVDSTLKIQPAELGDSAVYLCASSLDGTGYNEQFFGPGTRLTVL.

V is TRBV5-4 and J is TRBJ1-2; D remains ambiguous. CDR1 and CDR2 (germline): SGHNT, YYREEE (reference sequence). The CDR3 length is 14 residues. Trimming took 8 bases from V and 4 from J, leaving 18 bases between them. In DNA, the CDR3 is TGTGCCAGTCAAGTCCACGCCGGCGGCTATGGCTACACCTTC. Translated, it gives CASQVHAGGYGYTF.

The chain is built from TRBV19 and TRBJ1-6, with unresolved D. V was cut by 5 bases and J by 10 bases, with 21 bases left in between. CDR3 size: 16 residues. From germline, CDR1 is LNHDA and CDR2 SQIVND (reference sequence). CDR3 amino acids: CASSPRRGSELSPLHF. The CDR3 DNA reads TGTGCCAGTAGTCCCCGGAGAGGGTCCGAGTTATCACCCCTCCACTTT.

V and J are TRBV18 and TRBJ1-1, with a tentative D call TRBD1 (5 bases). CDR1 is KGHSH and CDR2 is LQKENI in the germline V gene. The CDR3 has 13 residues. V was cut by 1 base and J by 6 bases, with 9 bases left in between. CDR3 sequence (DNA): TGTGCCAGCTCACCACTTCAGACAGCTGAAGCTTTCTTT. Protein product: CASSPLQTAEAFF.